Listed below are T cell receptor beta chains from one sample, sequenced in a study of cytomegalovirus exposure and HLA in healthy donors. Measured with immunoSEQ multiplex PCR; TCRdb has only the in-frame clones, and not every one. The table lists under 100,000 clones, 62% of them singletons. The sequenced sample was PBMCs. These receptors all come from a woman in her twenties or thirties in good health and CMV-seropositive. CDR3s include the opening cysteine and the closing phenylalanine or tryptophan. A D gene is named only where the DNA matches it firmly. Clone size is not always given. Where it is, it says once, few, many or a class for expanded clones.

V,D,J,size,DNA,CDR3
TRBV7-3,TRBD2,TRBJ2-1,few,TGTGCCAGCAGTCGTAGCGGGGGACCTTACAATGAGCAGTTCTTC,CASSRSGGPYNEQFF
TRBV2,TRBD1,TRBJ1-4,NA,TGTGCCAGCAGTGAATGGGGACAGGGTATTGAAAAACTGTTTTTT,CASSEWGQGIEKLFF
TRBV6-1,TRBD1,TRBJ1-3,NA,TGTGCCAGCAGTCAGGACAGGGGGCCTGGAAACACCATATATTTT,CASSQDRGPGNTIYF
TRBV9,NA,TRBJ2-5,NA,TGTGCCAGCAGCGTGAGAACTGGGAGGCAAGAGGCCCAGTACTTC,CASSVRTGRQEAQYF
TRBV4-3,NA,TRBJ2-1,NA,TGCGCCAGCAGCCAAGATGCGGGGGCCACCTACAATGAGCAGTTCTTC,CASSQDAGATYNEQFF
TRBV10-3,TRBD1,TRBJ2-3,few,TGTGCCATCAGTGGGGGACAGGGGAAAGATACGCAGTATTTT,CAISGGQGKDTQYF
TRBV6-5,TRBD1,TRBJ1-2,NA,TGTGCCAGCAGTTACCGAGGACAGGGTTGTGGCTACACCTTC,CASSYRGQGCGYTF
TRBV6-1,NA,TRBJ1-5,NA,TGTGCCAGCGAACTACATGGATCGGGCAATCAGCCCCAGCATTTT,CASELHGSGNQPQHF
TRBV6-5,TRBD1,TRBJ1-5,NA,TGTGCCAGCACCCAACGACAGGGGAATCAGCCCCAGCATTTT,CASTQRQGNQPQHF
TRBV6-1,TRBD2,TRBJ2-2,once,TGTGCCAGCAGTGGCTCAGCGGGACCCGCGAACACCGGGGAGCTGTTTTTT,CASSGSAGPANTGELFF
TRBV15,NA,TRBJ2-3,few,TGTGCCACCAGGGAGTCTAGCACAGATACGCAGTATTTT,CATRESSTDTQYF
TRBV6-5,NA,TRBJ2-7,NA,TGTGCCAGCAGACTCACAGGGAATGGTCTCTACGAGCAGTACTTC,CASRLTGNGLYEQYF
TRBV18,TRBD1,TRBJ2-7,NA,TGTGCCAGCTGGCCGGGACAGGGACCCTACGAGCAGTACTTC,CASWPGQGPYEQYF
TRBV6-1,TRBD1,TRBJ1-4,NA,TGTGCCAGCAGTGAGACGACAGGGGGTTTTGGAAAACTGTTTTTT,CASSETTGGFGKLFF
TRBV5-1,NA,TRBJ2-7,NA,TGCGCCAGCAGCTTGGCCCAGGGCGAGCAGTACTTC,CASSLAQGEQYF
TRBV6-5,NA,TRBJ2-3,NA,TGTGCCAGCAGTTGGTCCCTGGACTCAGATACGCAGTATTTT,CASSWSLDSDTQYF
TRBV14,TRBD1,TRBJ1-6,NA,TGTGCCAGCAGCCAAAGGACAGGGAAGGGATCCCTCCACTTT,CASSQRTGKGSLHF